The 29 T cell receptor beta chains listed next were all sequenced from one sample in a study of blood T cell repertoires in COVID-19. TCRdb keeps only in-frame clones here, not all; method: immunoSEQ multiplex PCR. The sample includes more than 90,000 clones, 60% to 85% of them seen just once. The sample was peripheral blood. The receptors were gathered from a man aged 70 or older with acute or convalescent COVID-19.

There are a few counts of this clone. The CDR3 here is CASSRQESSYNSPLHF. DNA of the CDR3: TGTGCCAGCAGCCGACAGGAGAGCTCCTATAATTCACCCCTCCACTTT. The V call is TRBV7-9, the J call TRBJ1-6; the D gene is possibly TRBD1 (6 bases). CDR1 and CDR2 (germline): SEHNR, FQNEAQ (reference sequence). Trimming removed 5 bases at V and 0 bases at J, with 11 bases between. The CDR3 contains 16 residues.

The genes are TRBV29-1 and TRBJ1-1, with a tentative D call TRBD1 (5 bases). From germline, CDR1 is SQVTM and CDR2 ANQGSEA. The CDR3 spans 13 residues. The CDR3 DNA is TGCACCACCCTGGGCCCTCAGGGCACTGAAGCTTTCTTT. It is translated as CTTLGPQGTEAFF. Complete variable domain (other parts from reference TRBV29-1 and TRBJ1-1): SAVISQKPSRDICQRGTSLTIQCQVDSQVTMMFWYRQQPGQSLTLIATANQGSEATYESGFVIDKFPISRPNLTFSTLTVSNMSPEDSSIYLCTTLGPQGTEAFFGQGTRLTVV.

The rearrangement joins TRBV7-3 to TRBJ1-3; 7 nucleotides line up with TRBD1. Germline-derived CDR1 and CDR2 are SGHTA and FQGTGA. The CDR3 sequence is 17 residues long. The V segment lost 5 bases and the J segment 6 bases; nucleotides outside the gene matches: 16. The CDR3 is CASSPSKGARMENTIYF. The CDR3 DNA sequence: TGTGCCAGCAGCCCCTCCAAGGGGGCGCGTATGGAAAACACCATATATTTT.

The chain combines TRBV19 with TRBJ1-1; D call uncertain. The CDR3 has 13 residues. Germline V gene data show CDR1 as LNHDA and CDR2 as SQIVND (reference sequence). Trimming cost V 3 bases and J 2 bases, with 7 bases left between them. For the CDR3, the DNA is TGTGCCAGTAGTATCCAGGTTAACACTGAAGCTTTCTTT. Its protein product is CASSIQVNTEAFF.

The rearrangement joins TRBV2 to TRBJ2-5; TRBD2 is a possible D gene (5 bases). This CDR3 spans 13 amino acids. V shed 5 bases and J shed 4 bases, with 11 bases lying between them. Germline CDR1 SNHLY, CDR2 FYNNEI. In nucleotides, the CDR3 is TGTGCCAGCAGTCCGGGAATATCAGAGACCCAGTACTTC. Amino acids: CASSPGISETQYF.

The chain couples TRBV6-5 to TRBJ2-3, with D tentatively TRBD2 (6 bases). The germline V gene has CDR1 MNHEY and CDR2 SVGAGI. Trimming stripped 2 bases from V and 2 bases from J, with 11 bases between. The CDR3 has 15 amino acids. The CDR3 DNA sequence: TGTGCCAGCAGTTACCGGGAGCGGCTCACAGATACGCAGTATTTT. Protein product: CASSYRERLTDTQYF.

The J gene is TRBJ2-3, the V gene TRBV2; TRBD2 is a possible D gene (7 bases). This CDR3 spans 15 amino acids. Germline values: CDR1 SNHLY, CDR2 FYNNEI. V lost 6 bases, J lost 4 bases, and 17 bases lay in between. For the CDR3, the DNA is TGTGCCAGCAGCCGGACTAGGGGGGGCCCAGATACGCAGTATTTT. Translation: CASSRTRGGPDTQYF.

This chain links TRBV11-3 with TRBJ2-7; possibly TRBD1 for D (5 bases). The germline V gene has CDR1 SGHNT and CDR2 YENEEA. The germline V and J ends were trimmed by 0 bases and 2 bases, with 14 bases remaining between them. This CDR3 contains 16 residues. CDR3 amino acids: CASSLEMGPGPYEQYF. CDR3 DNA: TGTGCCAGCAGCTTAGAAATGGGGCCTGGGCCCTACGAGCAGTACTTC. The variable domain in full, completed from reference TRBV11-3 and TRBJ2-7, reads EAGVVQSPRYKIIEKKQPVAFWCNPISGHNTLYWYLQNLGQGPELLIRYENEEAVDDSQLPKDRFSAERLKGVDSTLKIQPAELGDSAVYLCASSLEMGPGPYEQYFGPGTRLTVT.

CDR3 loop: CASSLSTYEQYF. CDR3 coding DNA: TGTGCCAGCAGCTTGTCAACCTACGAGCAGTACTTC. V gene TRBV5-6 combines with J gene TRBJ2-7; the D is unclear. Germline V gives CDR1 SGHDT, CDR2 YYEEEE. Trimming pared 1 base from V and 2 bases from J, leaving 4 bases between. The CDR3 contains 12 residues.

CDR3 DNA: TGTGCCAGCTGTCGGGATCGGGGTAACTATGGCTACACCTTC. The encoded protein is CASCRDRGNYGYTF. The V gene is TRBV6-5, the J gene TRBJ1-2; no firm D call. The V end was cut by 8 bases, the J end by 1 base, with 14 bases between. The length of the CDR3 is 14 residues. Germline assignment: CDR1 MNHEY and CDR2 SVGAGI.

The chain carries TRBV5-5 and TRBJ2-5; tentatively, D is TRBD2 (5 bases). The V and J ends lost 4 bases and 5 bases respectively, with 18 bases between them. The germline CDR1 and CDR2 sequences are SGHKS and YYEKEE (reference sequence). This CDR3 has 15 residues. CDR3 amino acids: CASSPGGAEMETQYF. Here the CDR3 DNA reads TGTGCCAGCAGCCCAGGAGGAGCTGAGATGGAGACCCAGTACTTC.

The chain is built from TRBV14 and TRBJ2-7; 9 nucleotides align to TRBD1. Germline V gene sequence: CDR1 SGHDN, CDR2 FVKESK. CDR3 length: 16 amino acids. V shed 4 bases, J shed 2 bases, and the junction held 9 bases outside the gene matches. CDR3 region: CASSLGLRTGAYEQYF. The CDR3 nucleotides are TGTGCCAGCAGCCTAGGCTTGCGGACAGGGGCCTACGAGCAGTACTTC.

The sample holds one count of this clone. The rearrangement joins TRBV7-2 to TRBJ2-7; 8 bases line up with TRBD1. In germline, CDR1 is SGHTA, CDR2 FQGNSA. The CDR3 is made up of 15 amino acids. The V and J ends lost 6 bases and 4 bases, in that order; junction bases with no gene match: 11. CDR3 DNA sequence: TGTGCCAGCAGGGAGGGGGCAGGGGGCGCATACGAGCAGTACTTC. It translates to CASREGAGGAYEQYF.

The V call is TRBV28, the J call TRBJ1-4; 10 bases map to TRBD1. The CDR3 runs 15 residues. V lost 6 bases and J lost 7; bases outside the gene matches: 8. Germline values: CDR1 MDHEN, CDR2 SYDVKM. CDR3 amino acids: CASSPGTGEGEKLFF. The CDR3 nucleotides read TGTGCCAGCAGCCCGGGGACAGGGGAAGGTGAAAAACTGTTTTTT.

CDR3 amino acids: CASSQEDAGPFTDTQYF. CDR3 in DNA: TGTGCCAGCAGCCAAGAAGACGCGGGCCCTTTCACAGATACGCAGTATTTT. The chain recombines TRBV3-1 (or the pseudogene TRBV3-2) with TRBJ2-3; tentative D call: TRBD2 (5 bases). The germline V gene has CDR1 LGHDT and CDR2 YNNKEL (reference sequence). CDR3 length: 17 amino acids. V was clipped by 0 bases and J by 2 bases, with 15 bases between them.

The genes are TRBV6-5 and TRBJ2-3, with TRBD1 as a possible D gene (6 bases). This CDR3 contains 14 residues. The V gene lost 6 bases and the J gene lost 8 bases, with 18 bases spanning the gap. Germline CDR1 and CDR2: MNHEY and SVGAGI. The CDR3 reads CASSHNRDGFTQYF. CDR3 nucleotide sequence: TGTGCCAGCAGCCACAACAGGGATGGGTTTACGCAGTATTTT.

The chain couples TRBV7-2 to TRBJ1-1; D unresolved. CDR3 length equals 15 residues. CDR1 and CDR2 from the germline V gene are SGHTA and FQGNSA. Trimming shortened V by 4 bases and J by 7 bases, and 19 bases separated the two germline ends. The CDR3 reads CASSYLGKRGVEAFF. CDR3 DNA: TGTGCCAGCAGCTATCTCGGGAAGAGAGGAGTTGAAGCTTTCTTT.

J is TRBJ1-2 and V is TRBV7-9; TRBD1 might be the D (6 bases). Per germline, CDR1 SEHNR and CDR2 FQNEAQ (reference sequence). The V end was cut by 6 bases, the J end by 4 bases, with 15 bases between. This CDR3 region has 14 residues. The CDR3 reads CASRRQEGPYGYTF. CDR3 sequence (DNA): TGTGCCAGCAGGCGACAGGAAGGCCCCTATGGCTACACCTTC.

The chain uses TRBV5-1 and TRBJ2-2; D uncertain. The CDR3 runs to 16 residues. CDR1 and CDR2 (germline): SGHRS, YFSETQ. Trimming took 0 bases from V and 2 from J, leaving 11 bases between them. Here the CDR3 reads CASSLGTAINTGELFF. As DNA, the CDR3 is TGCGCCAGCAGCTTGGGAACAGCTATTAACACCGGGGAGCTGTTTTTT.

This sequence joins TRBV7-6 and TRBJ2-5; no definite D call. This CDR3 contains 15 residues. Germline CDR1 and CDR2: SGHVS and FNYEAQ. The germline V and J ends were trimmed by 5 bases and 3 bases, with 16 bases remaining between them. CDR3 bases: TGTGCCAGCAGCCTCTTAGCCGAACACGAAGAGACCCAGTACTTC. Its translation: CASSLLAEHEETQYF. The variable domain in full, completed from reference TRBV7-6 and TRBJ2-5, reads GAGVSQSPRYKVTKRGQDVALRCDPISGHVSLYWYRQALGQGPEFLTYFNYEAQQDKSGLPNDRFSAERPEGSISTLTIQRTEQRDSAMYRCASSLLAEHEETQYFGPGTRLLVL.

This clone was found many times. This rearrangement joins TRBV4-2 to TRBJ1-6; TRBD1 matches 7 bases. The CDR3 is made up of 16 amino acids. V lost 4 bases, J lost 9 bases, and 12 bases stayed unmatched. Looked up from germline, CDR1 is LGHNA and CDR2 is YNFKEQ. DNA of the CDR3: TGTGCCAGCAGCCCGACAGGGCGGGGAGAGAGTTCACCCCTCCACTTT. Amino acids: CASSPTGRGESSPLHF.

The V call is TRBV7-2, the J call TRBJ1-4; D is possibly TRBD1 (5 bases). Germline V lookup: CDR1 SGHTA, CDR2 FQGNSA. The CDR3 loop spans 13 amino acids. Trimming took 4 bases from V and 7 from J, leaving 10 bases between them. The CDR3: CASSSRTFEKLFF. The CDR3 region has the DNA TGTGCCAGCAGCTCAAGGACATTTGAAAAACTGTTTTTT.

The chain uses TRBV5-4 and TRBJ2-5; unclear D gene. Germline values: CDR1 SGHNT, CDR2 YYREEE (reference sequence). The V end lost 0 bases, the J end lost 5 bases, and 5 bases lay between the germline ends. The length of the CDR3 is 12 residues. The CDR3 DNA sequence: TGTGCCAGCAGCTTGGGGAGTGAGACCCAGTACTTC. It encodes CASSLGSETQYF. Full variable domain (outside the CDR3, taken from reference TRBV5-4 and TRBJ2-5): ETGVTQSPTHLIKTRGQQVTLRCSSQSGHNTVSWYQQALGQGPQFIFQYYREEENGRGNFPPRFSGLQFPNYSSELNVNALELDDSALYLCASSLGSETQYFGPGTRLLVL.

The genes are TRBV28 and TRBJ1-1, with D perhaps TRBD1 (6 bases). Germline values: CDR1 MDHEN, CDR2 SYDVKM. V was pared by 5 bases and J by 0 bases, with 10 bases between. The CDR3 runs 14 residues. CDR3 nucleotides: TGTGCCAGCAGTGGGGGGGGCGTGAACACTGAAGCTTTCTTT. Amino acid sequence: CASSGGGVNTEAFF.

The chain employs TRBV6-2 or TRBV6-3 and TRBJ1-2; D is undetermined. CDR3 size: 12 residues. Germline lookup yields CDR1 MNHEY and CDR2 SVGEGT. With 5 bases removed from V and 8 bases from J, the gap between germline ends came to 12 bases. CDR3 loop: CASSRDGEGYTF. CDR3 in DNA: TGTGCCAGCAGTCGTGACGGGGAAGGCTACACCTTC.

A remark on this clone: A far larger clone is off by one base, so a read error is likely. Different DNA sequences within this sample yield the same CDR3. This sequence joins TRBV6-5 and TRBJ2-7, with 7 bases aligning to TRBD1. The CDR3 spans 13 residues. The trim removed 6 bases at V and 2 bases at J, leaving 4 bases unmatched. Germline assignment: CDR1 MNHEY and CDR2 SVGAGI. In DNA, the CDR3 is TGTGCCAGCAGCAGGGACAGTCCCTACGAGCAGTACTTC. Translated, it gives CASSRDSPYEQYF.

This clone was seen only a few times. The chain recombines TRBV7-2 with TRBJ2-6; D perhaps matches TRBD2 (6 bases). Germline CDR1 and CDR2: SGHTA and FQGNSA. The germline V and J ends were trimmed by 1 base and 0 bases, with 7 bases remaining between them. CDR3 length equals 16 residues. The CDR3 is CASSLVGGSGANVLTF. The CDR3 region has the DNA TGTGCCAGCAGCTTAGTCGGGGGCTCTGGGGCCAACGTCCTGACTTTC.

This chain links TRBV2 with TRBJ2-7; 11 positions match TRBD1. CDR1 and CDR2 from the germline V gene are SNHLY and FYNNEI. The CDR3 is 13 amino acids. V lost 6 bases, J lost 3 bases, and 1 base stayed unmatched. The CDR3 bases are TGTGCCAGCAGCGGGACAGGGGGCTACGAGCAGTACTTC. Translated: CASSGTGGYEQYF. Variable domain in full (rest from reference TRBV2 and TRBJ2-7): EPEVTQTPSHQVTQMGQEVILRCVPISNHLYFYWYRQILGQKVEFLVSFYNNEISEKSEIFDDQFSVERPDGSNFTLKIRSTKLEDSAMYFCASSGTGGYEQYFGPGTRLTVT.

The chain has TRBV18 and TRBJ2-1, with 7 bases that match TRBD2. The CDR3 loop spans 15 amino acids. V shed 1 base and J 5 bases; nucleotides not matched to a gene: 5. CDR1 is KGHSH and CDR2 is LQKENI in the germline V gene. The CDR3 DNA sequence: TGTGCCAGCTCACCACGACTAGCCCTTAACAATGAGCAGTTCTTC. This gives the protein CASSPRLALNNEQFF.